This TCR beta chain comes out of a study of cytomegalovirus exposure and HLA in healthy donors. Study outcomes and limitations: Most subjects' HLA-A and HLA-B alleles were reportedly predicted from TCR beta sequences.

As to this clone: What it recognizes is unknown.

60 Vbeta and 13 Jbeta primers were used in PCR. The protocol was immunoSEQ multiplex PCR, while the TCRdb copy is restricted to in-frame clones and leaves out a portion. The sample lists about 180,000 clones; roughly 85% were seen once. Input material: PBMCs. This clonotype was obtained from a man aged 25 to 45 in good health and CMV-seronegative.

The CDR3 DNA follows: TGTGCCATCAGCCAGCTAGCGGGTCAGGGGAATGAGCAGTTCTTC. This translates into CAISQLAGQGNEQFF. V and J are TRBV10-3 and TRBJ2-1; 8 nucleotides align to TRBD2. V shed 6 bases, J shed 7 bases, and the junction held 11 bases outside the gene matches. The V gene's germline CDR1 is ENHRY and CDR2 SYGVKD. This CDR3 spans 15 amino acids.